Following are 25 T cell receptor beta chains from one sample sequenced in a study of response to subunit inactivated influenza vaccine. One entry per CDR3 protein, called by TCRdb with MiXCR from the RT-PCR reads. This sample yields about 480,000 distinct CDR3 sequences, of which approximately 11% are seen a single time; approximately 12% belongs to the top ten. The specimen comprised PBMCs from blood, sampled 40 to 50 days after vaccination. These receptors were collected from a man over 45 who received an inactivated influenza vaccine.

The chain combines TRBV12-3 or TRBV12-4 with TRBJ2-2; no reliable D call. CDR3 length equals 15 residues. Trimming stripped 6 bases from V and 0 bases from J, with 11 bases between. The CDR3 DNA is TGTGCCAGCAGCCCTGTTAACGCGAACACCGGGGAGCTGTTTTTT. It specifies CASSPVNANTGELFF.

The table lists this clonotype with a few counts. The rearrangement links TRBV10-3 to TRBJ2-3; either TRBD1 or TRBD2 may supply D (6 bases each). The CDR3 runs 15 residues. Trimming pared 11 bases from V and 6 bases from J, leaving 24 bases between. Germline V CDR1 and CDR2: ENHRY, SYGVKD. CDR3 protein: CAVRTSGLRGDTQYF. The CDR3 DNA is TGTGCCGTACGAACGAGCGGGCTAAGGGGGGATACGCAGTATTTT.

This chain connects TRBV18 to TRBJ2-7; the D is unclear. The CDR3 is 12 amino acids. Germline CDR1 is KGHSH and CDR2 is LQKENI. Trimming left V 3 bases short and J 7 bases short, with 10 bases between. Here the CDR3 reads CASSPNWMEQYF. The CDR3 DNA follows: TGTGCCAGCTCACCGAACTGGATGGAGCAGTACTTC. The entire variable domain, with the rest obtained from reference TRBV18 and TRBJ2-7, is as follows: NAGVMQNPRHLVRRRGQEARLRCSPMKGHSHVYWYRQLPEEGLKFMVYLQKENIIDESGMPKERFSAEFPKEGPSILRIQQVVRGDSAAYFCASSPNWMEQYFGPGTRLTVT.

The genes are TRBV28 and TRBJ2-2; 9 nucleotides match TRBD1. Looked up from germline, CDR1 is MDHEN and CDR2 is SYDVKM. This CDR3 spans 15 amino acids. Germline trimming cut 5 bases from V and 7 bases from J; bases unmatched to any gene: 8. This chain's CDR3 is CASSHPYRGHGELFF. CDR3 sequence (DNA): TGTGCCAGCAGTCACCCGTACAGGGGGCACGGGGAGCTGTTTTTT.

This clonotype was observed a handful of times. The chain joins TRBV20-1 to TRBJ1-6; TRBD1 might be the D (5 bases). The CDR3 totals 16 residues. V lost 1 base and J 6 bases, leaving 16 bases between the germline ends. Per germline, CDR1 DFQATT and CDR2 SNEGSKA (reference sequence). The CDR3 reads CSARVGGELFNSPLHF. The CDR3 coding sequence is TGCAGTGCTAGAGTGGGGGGGGAACTCTTTAATTCACCCCTCCACTTT.

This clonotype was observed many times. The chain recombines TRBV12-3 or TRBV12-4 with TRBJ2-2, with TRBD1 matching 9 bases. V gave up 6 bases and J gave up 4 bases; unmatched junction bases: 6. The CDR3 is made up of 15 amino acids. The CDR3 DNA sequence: TGTGCCAGCAGCTCGGACAGGGGTCCCACCGGGGAGCTGTTTTTT. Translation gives CASSSDRGPTGELFF.

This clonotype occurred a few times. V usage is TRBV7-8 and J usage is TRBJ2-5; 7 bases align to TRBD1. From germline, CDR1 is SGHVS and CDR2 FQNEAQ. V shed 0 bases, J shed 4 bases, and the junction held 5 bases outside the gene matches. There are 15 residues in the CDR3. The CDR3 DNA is TGTGCCAGCAGCTTAGCTAGGACAGGCTTAGAGACCCAGTACTTC. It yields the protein CASSLARTGLETQYF.

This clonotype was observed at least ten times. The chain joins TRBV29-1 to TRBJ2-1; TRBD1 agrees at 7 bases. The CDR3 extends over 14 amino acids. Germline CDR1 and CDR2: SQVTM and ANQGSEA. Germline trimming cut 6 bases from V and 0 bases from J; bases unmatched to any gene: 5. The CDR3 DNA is TGCAGCGTCCCCGACAGGGTCTCCTACAATGAGCAGTTCTTC. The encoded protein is CSVPDRVSYNEQFF.

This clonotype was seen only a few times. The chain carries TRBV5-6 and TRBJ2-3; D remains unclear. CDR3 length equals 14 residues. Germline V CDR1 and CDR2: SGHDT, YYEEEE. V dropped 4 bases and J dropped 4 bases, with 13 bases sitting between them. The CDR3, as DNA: TGTGCCAGCAGCCGGCCCTCTGGGGCAGATACGCAGTATTTT. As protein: CASSRPSGADTQYF.

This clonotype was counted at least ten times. CDR3 in DNA: TGCAGCGTTGGGTTCTATACAGGTTACCAGGAGCAGTACTTC. Protein: CSVGFYTGYQEQYF. V is TRBV29-1 and J is TRBJ2-7; tentatively, D is TRBD1 (5 bases). In germline, CDR1 is SQVTM, CDR2 ANQGSEA. The CDR3 is 14 amino acids. V was cut by 4 bases and J by 7 bases, with 20 bases left in between.

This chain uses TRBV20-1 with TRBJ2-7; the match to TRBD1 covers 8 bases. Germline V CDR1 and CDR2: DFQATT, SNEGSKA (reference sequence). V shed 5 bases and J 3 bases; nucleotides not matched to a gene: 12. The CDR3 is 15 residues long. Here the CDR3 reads CSAPSADRGLYEQYF. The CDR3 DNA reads TGCAGTGCTCCCTCGGCCGACAGGGGTCTCTACGAGCAGTACTTC.

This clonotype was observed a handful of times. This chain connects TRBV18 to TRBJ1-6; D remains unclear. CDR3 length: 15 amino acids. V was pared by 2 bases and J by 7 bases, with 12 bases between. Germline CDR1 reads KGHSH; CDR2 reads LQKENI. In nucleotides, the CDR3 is TGTGCCAGCTCACCAGGTGGAGGAGCGAATTCACCCCTCCACTTT. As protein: CASSPGGGANSPLHF.

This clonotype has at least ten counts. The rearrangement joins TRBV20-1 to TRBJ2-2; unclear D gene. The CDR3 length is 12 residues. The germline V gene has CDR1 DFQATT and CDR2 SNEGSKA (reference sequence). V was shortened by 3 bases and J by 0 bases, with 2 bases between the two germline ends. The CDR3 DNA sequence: TGCAGTGCTAGGACGAACACCGGGGAGCTGTTTTTT. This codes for CSARTNTGELFF.

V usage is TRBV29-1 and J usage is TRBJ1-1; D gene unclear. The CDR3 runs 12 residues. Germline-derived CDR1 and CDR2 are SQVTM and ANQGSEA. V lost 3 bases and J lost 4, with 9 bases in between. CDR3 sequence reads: CSVDSGGTEAFF. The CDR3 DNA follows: TGCAGCGTTGATTCCGGAGGCACTGAAGCTTTCTTT.

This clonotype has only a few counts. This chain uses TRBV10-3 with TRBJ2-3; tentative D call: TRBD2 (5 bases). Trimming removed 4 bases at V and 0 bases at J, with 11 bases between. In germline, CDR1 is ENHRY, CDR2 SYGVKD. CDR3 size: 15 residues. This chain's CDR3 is CAISVASSSTDTQYF. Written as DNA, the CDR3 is TGTGCCATCAGTGTCGCTAGCAGTAGCACAGATACGCAGTATTTT.

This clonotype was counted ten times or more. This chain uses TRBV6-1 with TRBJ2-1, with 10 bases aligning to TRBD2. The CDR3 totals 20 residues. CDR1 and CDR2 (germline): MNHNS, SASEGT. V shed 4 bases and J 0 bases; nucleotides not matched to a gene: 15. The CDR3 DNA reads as TGTGCCAGCAGTGTCCTCCTAGCGGGAGTAGGGATAAGCTCCTACAATGAGCAGTTCTTC. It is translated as CASSVLLAGVGISSYNEQFF.

The CDR3 DNA sequence: TGTGCCAGCAGTCAACCCCCCTTAGACGAGCAGTACTTC. This translates into CASSQPPLDEQYF. V usage is TRBV6-2 or TRBV6-3 and J usage is TRBJ2-7, with D unclear. Germline V gene data show CDR1 as MNHEY and CDR2 as SVGEGT. The CDR3 is 13 amino acids. With 5 bases removed from V and 5 bases from J, the gap between germline ends came to 13 bases.

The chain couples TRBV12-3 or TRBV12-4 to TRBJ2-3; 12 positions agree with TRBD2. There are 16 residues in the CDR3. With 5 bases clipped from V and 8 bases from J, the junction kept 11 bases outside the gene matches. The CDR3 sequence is CASSTGLAGRARTQYF. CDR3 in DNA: TGTGCCAGCAGTACCGGACTAGCGGGAAGAGCTCGTACGCAGTATTTT.

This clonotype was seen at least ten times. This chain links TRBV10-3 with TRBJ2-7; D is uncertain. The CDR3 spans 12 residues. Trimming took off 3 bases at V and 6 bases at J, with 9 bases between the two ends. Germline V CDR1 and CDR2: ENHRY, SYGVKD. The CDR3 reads CAISESASEQYF. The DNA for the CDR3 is TGTGCCATCAGTGAATCGGCCTCCGAGCAGTACTTC.

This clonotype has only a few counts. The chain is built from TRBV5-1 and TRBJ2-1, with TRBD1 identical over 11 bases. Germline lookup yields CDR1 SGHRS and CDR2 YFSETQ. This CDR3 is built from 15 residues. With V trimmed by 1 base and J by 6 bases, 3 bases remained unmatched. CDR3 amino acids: CASSLRGQGGNEQFF. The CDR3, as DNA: TGCGCCAGCAGCTTGCGGGGACAGGGGGGCAATGAGCAGTTCTTC.

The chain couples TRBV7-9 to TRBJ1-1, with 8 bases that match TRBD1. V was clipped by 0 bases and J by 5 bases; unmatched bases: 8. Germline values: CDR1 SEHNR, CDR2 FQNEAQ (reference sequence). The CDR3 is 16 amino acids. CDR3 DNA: TGTGCCAGCAGCTTAGCCACTGGACAGGGTCGGACTGAAGCTTTCTTT. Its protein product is CASSLATGQGRTEAFF.

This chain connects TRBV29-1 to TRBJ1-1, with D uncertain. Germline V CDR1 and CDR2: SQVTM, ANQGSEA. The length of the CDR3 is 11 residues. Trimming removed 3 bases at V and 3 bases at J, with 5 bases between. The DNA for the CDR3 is TGCAGCGTTGAGGAGTACACTGAAGCTTTCTTT. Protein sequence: CSVEEYTEAFF.

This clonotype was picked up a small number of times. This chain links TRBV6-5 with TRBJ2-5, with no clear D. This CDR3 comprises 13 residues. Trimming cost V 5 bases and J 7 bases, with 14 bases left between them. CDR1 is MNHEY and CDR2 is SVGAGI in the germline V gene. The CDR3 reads CASSNPNGGTQYF. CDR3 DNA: TGTGCCAGCAGTAACCCCAACGGCGGGACCCAGTACTTC.

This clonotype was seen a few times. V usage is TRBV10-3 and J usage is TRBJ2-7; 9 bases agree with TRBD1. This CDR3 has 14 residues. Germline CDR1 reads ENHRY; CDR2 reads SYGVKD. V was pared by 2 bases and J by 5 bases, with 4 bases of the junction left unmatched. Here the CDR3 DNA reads TGTGCCATCAGTGAGGACAGGGGGGTCCACGAGCAGTACTTC. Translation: CAISEDRGVHEQYF.

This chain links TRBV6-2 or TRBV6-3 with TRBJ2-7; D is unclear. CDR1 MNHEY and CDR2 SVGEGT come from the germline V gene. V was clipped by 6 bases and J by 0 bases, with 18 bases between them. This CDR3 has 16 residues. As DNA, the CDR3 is TGTGCCAGCAGCATTTCAGCCAGGCGGACCTCCTACGAGCAGTACTTC. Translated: CASSISARRTSYEQYF.